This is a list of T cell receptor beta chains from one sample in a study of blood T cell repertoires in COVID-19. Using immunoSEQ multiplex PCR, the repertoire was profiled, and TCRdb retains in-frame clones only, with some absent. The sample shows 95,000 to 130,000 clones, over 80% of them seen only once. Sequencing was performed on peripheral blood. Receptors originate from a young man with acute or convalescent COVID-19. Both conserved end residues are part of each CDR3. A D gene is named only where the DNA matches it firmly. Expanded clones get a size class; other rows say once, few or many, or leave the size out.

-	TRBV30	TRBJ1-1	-	CAWSQTGNTEAFF	TGTGCCTGGAGTCAGACTGGGAACACTGAAGCTTTCTTT
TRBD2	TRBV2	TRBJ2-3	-	CASSGLAGTSDTQYF	TGTGCCAGCAGTGGACTAGCGGGGACCTCAGATACGCAGTATTTT
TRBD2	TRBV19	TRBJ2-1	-	CASMKAGINSYNEQFF	TGTGCCAGTATGAAAGCGGGGATTAACTCCTACAATGAGCAGTTCTTC
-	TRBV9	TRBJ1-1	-	CASSVTGISNTEAFF	TGTGCCAGCAGCGTAACGGGGATATCGAACACTGAAGCTTTCTTT
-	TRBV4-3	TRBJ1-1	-	CASSQDPRGSAFF	TGCGCCAGCAGCCAAGACCCCAGGGGTTCGGCTTTCTTT
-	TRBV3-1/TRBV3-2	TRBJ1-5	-	CASSQADQPQHF	TGTGCCAGCAGCCAAGCGGATCAGCCCCAGCATTTT
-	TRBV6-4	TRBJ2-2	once	CASSDAGGLNGELFF	TGTGCCAGCAGTGACGCCGGGGGGCTAAACGGGGAGCTGTTTTTT
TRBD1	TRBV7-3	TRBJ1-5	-	CADSGQGAWGNQPQHF	TGTGCCGATTCTGGACAGGGGGCTTGGGGCAATCAGCCCCAGCATTTT
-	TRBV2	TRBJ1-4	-	CASIRHKDEKLFF	TGTGCCAGCATCAGACATAAAGATGAAAAACTGTTTTTT
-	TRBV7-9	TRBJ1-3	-	CASSRVTGSGNTIYF	TGTGCCAGCAGCCGCGTGACAGGCTCTGGAAACACCATATATTTT
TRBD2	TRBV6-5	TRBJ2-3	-	CASRGAGGPDTQYF	TGTGCCAGCAGGGGAGCGGGGGGTCCGGATACGCAGTATTTT
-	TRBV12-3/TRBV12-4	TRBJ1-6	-	CASSQDSRSPLHF	TGTGCCAGCAGTCAGGACAGTAGGTCACCCCTCCACTTT
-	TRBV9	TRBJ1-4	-	CASSVDRYSNEKLFF	TGTGCCAGCAGCGTAGATCGGTACTCTAATGAAAAACTGTTTTTT
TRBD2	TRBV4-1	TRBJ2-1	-	CASSQALAGDNAFF	TGCGCCAGCAGCCAAGCACTAGCGGGAGACAATGCCTTCTTC
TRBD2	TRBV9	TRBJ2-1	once	CASSVPEAGYSYNEQFF	TGTGCCAGCAGCGTTCCCGAAGCGGGGTACTCCTACAATGAGCAGTTCTTC
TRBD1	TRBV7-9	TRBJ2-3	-	CASSPGQGRADTQYF	TGTGCCAGCAGCCCGGGACAGGGCAGGGCAGATACGCAGTATTTT
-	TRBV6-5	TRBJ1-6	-	CASGGGTWNSPLHF	TGTGCCAGCGGCGGAGGGACTTGGAATTCACCCCTCCACTTT
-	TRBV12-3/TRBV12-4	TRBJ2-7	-	CASSFVDTHEQYF	TGTGCCAGCAGTTTCGTGGACACCCACGAGCAGTACTTC
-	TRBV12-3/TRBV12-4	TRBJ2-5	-	CASSYGGRAQYF	TGTGCCAGCAGTTATGGGGGGAGAGCCCAGTACTTC
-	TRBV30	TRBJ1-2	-	CAWSSGGAQGYTF	TGTGCCTGGAGCTCGGGGGGGGCGCAAGGCTACACCTTC
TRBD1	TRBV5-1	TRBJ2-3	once	CASSLAVTGSDTQYF	TGCGCCAGCAGCTTGGCGGTGACAGGGTCAGATACGCAGTATTTT
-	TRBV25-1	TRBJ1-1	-	CASSEGFVGHLEAFF	TGTGCCAGCAGTGAGGGCTTCGTGGGACACCTAGAAGCTTTCTTT
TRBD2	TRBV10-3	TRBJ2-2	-	CAISYAGTRGTGELFF	TGTGCCATCAGTTACGCCGGGACTAGGGGCACCGGGGAGCTGTTTTTT
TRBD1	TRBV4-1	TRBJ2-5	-	CASSQGEDRQETQYF	TGCGCCAGCAGCCAAGGCGAGGACAGGCAAGAGACCCAGTACTTC
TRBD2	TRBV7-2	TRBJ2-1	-	CASSLTSGYNEQFF	TGTGCCAGCAGCTTGACTAGCGGTTACAATGAGCAGTTCTTC
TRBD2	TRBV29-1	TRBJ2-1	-	CSVMTSSPHNEQFF	TGCAGCGTTATGACTAGCTCCCCTCACAATGAGCAGTTCTTC
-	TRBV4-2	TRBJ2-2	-	CASSQDRGRLANTGELFF	TGTGCCAGCAGCCAAGACCGAGGGCGGCTAGCGAACACCGGGGAGCTGTTTTTT
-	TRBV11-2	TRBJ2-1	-	CASSLAVQGKNEQFF	TGTGCCAGCAGCTTAGCAGTACAGGGTAAGAATGAGCAGTTCTTC
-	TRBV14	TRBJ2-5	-	CASSRDTGYQETQYF	TGTGCCAGCAGTCGAGACACAGGGTACCAAGAGACCCAGTACTTC
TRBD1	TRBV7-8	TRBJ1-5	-	CASRRTGTGLSNQPQHF	TGTGCCAGCAGACGGACAGGGACCGGCCTGAGCAATCAGCCCCAGCATTTT
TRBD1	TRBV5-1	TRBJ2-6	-	CASSWTGGGGANVLTF	TGCGCCAGCAGCTGGACAGGGGGGGGTGGGGCCAACGTCCTGACTTTC
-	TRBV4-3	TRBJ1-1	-	CASSQHHMNTEAFF	TGCGCCAGCAGCCAACACCACATGAACACTGAAGCTTTCTTT
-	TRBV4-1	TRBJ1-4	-	CASSQGLRNEKLFF	TGCGCCAGCAGCCAAGGTCTACGTAATGAAAAACTGTTTTTT
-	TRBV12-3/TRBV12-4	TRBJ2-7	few	CASSRTRYEQYF	TGTGCCAGCAGCCGGACACGGTACGAGCAGTACTTC
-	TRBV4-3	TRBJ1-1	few	CASSQDLGTPHTEAFF	TGCGCCAGCAGCCAAGATCTTGGGACACCGCACACTGAAGCTTTCTTT